The rows below give T cell receptor beta chains drawn from one sample of a study of T cells after yellow fever vaccination. MiXCR, applied by TCRdb to the 5' RACE reads, yields one record per CDR3 protein. Here the sample spans under 550,000 distinct CDR3 sequences, 21% being singletons. Sequenced material: PBMCs, taken around 3 weeks after the first yellow fever vaccination. The receptors come from a man between 18 and 29 years old who received the YFV17D yellow fever vaccine. CDR3s include the opening cysteine and the closing phenylalanine or tryptophan. The D gene is left open where the match is weak. Some rows have no size entry. The others give once, few or many, or a class for an expanded clone.

V	J	D	size	CDR3	DNA
TRBV11-2	TRBJ2-7	.	few	CASRQTSGDYEQYF	TGTGCCAGCAGGCAAACTTCGGGGGACTACGAGCAGTACTTC
TRBV9	TRBJ1-1	.	.	CASSPGRRTSEAFF	TGTGCCAGCAGCCCGGGACGCCGGACATCTGAAGCTTTCTTT
TRBV4-3	TRBJ2-5	TRBD2	.	CASSQVGGGYQETQYF	TGCGCCAGCAGCCAAGTAGGCGGGGGGTACCAAGAGACCCAGTACTTC
TRBV5-8	TRBJ2-1	.	few	CASSLARSTYNEQFF	TGTGCCAGCAGCTTGGCCAGAAGTACCTACAATGAGCAGTTCTTC
TRBV12-3/TRBV12-4	TRBJ2-1	TRBD2	few	CASSSGTSTYNEQFF	TGTGCCAGCAGTTCTGGGACTAGCACCTACAATGAGCAGTTCTTC
TRBV7-9	TRBJ1-1	.	.	CASSQQADGTEAFF	TGTGCCAGCAGCCAACAGGCGGACGGGACTGAAGCTTTCTTT
TRBV5-1	TRBJ2-2	.	few	CASSLRDSGTGELFF	TGCGCCAGCAGCCTACGGGACAGCGGGACCGGGGAGCTGTTTTTT
TRBV4-1	TRBJ1-1	.	.	CASSPPAGGAIIRAFF	TGCGCCAGCAGCCCCCCAGCGGGGGGGGCCATAATTCGAGCTTTCTTT
TRBV6-5	TRBJ1-6	.	.	CASSYRPGPYNSPLHF	TGTGCCAGCAGTTACAGGCCAGGGCCATATAATTCACCCCTCCACTTT
TRBV7-2	TRBJ2-7	.	few	CASSPSRASDEQYF	TGTGCCAGCAGCCCGTCCCGGGCGTCGGACGAGCAGTACTTC
TRBV7-9	TRBJ1-4	.	few	CASSLRAQGEKLFF	TGTGCCAGCAGCTTAAGGGCTCAGGGAGAAAAACTGTTTTTT
TRBV6-4	TRBJ2-7	TRBD1	once	CAVYTTGTEQYF	TGTGCCGTTTACACGACAGGGACCGAGCAGTACTTC
TRBV7-2	TRBJ2-1	TRBD2	.	CASSPRLAGVNNEQFF	TGTGCCAGCAGCCCGCGACTAGCGGGGGTGAACAATGAGCAGTTCTTC
TRBV7-9	TRBJ2-5	TRBD1	.	CASSRDRHQETQYF	TGTGCCAGCAGCCGGGACAGGCATCAAGAGACCCAGTACTTC
TRBV19	TRBJ2-3	.	.	CASSSIPDTQYF	TGTGCCAGTAGTTCCATACCAGATACGCAGTATTTT
TRBV27	TRBJ1-5	TRBD1	few	CTSSLVGTGGACPNQPQHF	TGCACCAGCAGTTTGGTAGGGACAGGGGGCGCCTGCCCCAATCAGCCCCAGCATTTT
TRBV7-2	TRBJ2-1	.	.	CASSLLGNRVSYNEQFF	TGTGCCAGCAGCTTGCTTGGGAACAGGGTTTCCTACAATGAGCAGTTCTTC
TRBV20-1	TRBJ2-2	TRBD2	few	CSAPLAGRLSGELFF	TGCAGTGCTCCCCTAGCGGGCCGCCTAAGCGGGGAGCTGTTTTTT
TRBV5-1	TRBJ1-1	.	few	CASSLNPNTEAFF	TGCGCCAGCAGCTTGAACCCGAACACTGAAGCTTTCTTT
TRBV9	TRBJ2-3	TRBD2	few	CASSVGGVPPDTQYF	TGTGCCAGCAGCGTGGGGGGGGTCCCCCCGGATACGCAGTATTTT
TRBV5-1	TRBJ2-1	.	few	CASSLEANEQFF	TGCGCCAGCAGCTTGGAGGCCAATGAGCAGTTCTTC
TRBV11-2	TRBJ1-1	TRBD1	.	CASSSLGTGGAYTEAFF	TGTGCCAGCAGCTCTCTCGGGACAGGGGGCGCTTACACTGAAGCTTTCTTT
TRBV15	TRBJ1-1	.	.	CATSRGVGPMNTEAFF	TGTGCCACCAGCAGAGGAGTGGGACCGATGAACACTGAAGCTTTCTTT